This T cell receptor (beta chain) appears in the sequencing data of a study of radiation and T cells in renal cell carcinoma. Study-level information: Nephrectomy followed 15 Gy stereotactic body radiation by 4 weeks.

Findings and caveats of the study: Top tumor clonotypes rose in blood 2 weeks post-radiation, then contracted. Without pretreatment biopsies, baseline tumor clonotype presence was undetermined.

Germline V lookup: CDR1 SGHKS, CDR2 YYEKEE (reference sequence). Trimming cost V 2 bases and J 6 bases, with 9 bases left between them. The CDR3 has 12 amino acids. On this clone itself: Antigen specificity is unknown.

Only in-frame clones appear in the TCRdb table, and some are missing; sequencing was by immunoSEQ multiplex PCR. This sample has about 95,000 clones, with less than 90% found just once. The time point here: baseline pretreatment blood. Treatment meaning: 15 Gy SBRT to primary tumor, nephrectomy 4 weeks later. This chain connects TRBV5-5 to TRBJ2-7; no clear D. The origin of this receptor is a man aged 45-65 years with renal cell carcinoma. Sequenced here: blood, sampled from a patient whose treatment included radiotherapy and nephrectomy. CDR3 region: CASSLRESEQYF. The CDR3 DNA sequence: TGTGCCAGCAGCTTAAGGGAATCCGAGCAGTACTTC. The full variable domain, completed using reference TRBV5-5 and TRBJ2-7, is DAGVTQSPTHLIKTRGQQVTLRCSPISGHKSVSWYQQVLGQGPQFIFQYYEKEERGRGNFPDRFSARQFPNYSSELNVNALLLGDSALYLCASSLRESEQYFGPGTRLTVT.